This T cell receptor (beta chain) emerged from a study of shared clonotypes between healthy human individuals. At the level of the study: CD8 memory received one plate per donor, CD8 naive two, CD4 memory three and CD4 naive three.

Details on this clone: Its antigen is not identified.

The CDR3 is 12 amino acids. The germline gives CDR1 SGHDN, CDR2 FVKESK. The ends were cut back, 0 bases at V and 6 bases at J, with 5 bases in the middle. The study's findings and limits: Estimated richness was generally greater in naive than memory subsets.

Generated by immunoSEQ multiplex PCR, the TCRdb table keeps only in-frame clones and is missing some. The sample yields millions of clones, more than 90% seen once. The TCR was taken from a man between 18 and 29 years old in good health. This chain connects TRBV14 to TRBJ1-1; the D is unclear. Sequencing was carried out using naive CD4+ T cells sorted from blood. Stated subset: CD45RA+ positively selected. Written as DNA, the CDR3 is TGTGCCAGCAGCCAAGAGGGCCCTGAAGCTTTCTTT. It yields the protein CASSQEGPEAFF.